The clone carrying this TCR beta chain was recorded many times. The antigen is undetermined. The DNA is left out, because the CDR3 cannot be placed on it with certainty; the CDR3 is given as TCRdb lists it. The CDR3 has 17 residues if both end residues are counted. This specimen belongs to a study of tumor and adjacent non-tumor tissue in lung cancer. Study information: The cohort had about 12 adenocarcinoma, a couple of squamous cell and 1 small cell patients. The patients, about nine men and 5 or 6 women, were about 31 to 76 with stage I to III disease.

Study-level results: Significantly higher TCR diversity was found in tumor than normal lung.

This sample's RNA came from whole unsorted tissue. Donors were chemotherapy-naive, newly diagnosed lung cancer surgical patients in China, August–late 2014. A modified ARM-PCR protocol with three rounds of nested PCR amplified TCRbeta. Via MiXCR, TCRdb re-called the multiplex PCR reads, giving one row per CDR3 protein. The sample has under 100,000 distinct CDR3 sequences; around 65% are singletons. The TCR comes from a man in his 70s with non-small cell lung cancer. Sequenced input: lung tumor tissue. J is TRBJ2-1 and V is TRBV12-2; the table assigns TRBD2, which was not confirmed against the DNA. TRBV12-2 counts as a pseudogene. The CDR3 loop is CASRLVASGSSYNEQFF.